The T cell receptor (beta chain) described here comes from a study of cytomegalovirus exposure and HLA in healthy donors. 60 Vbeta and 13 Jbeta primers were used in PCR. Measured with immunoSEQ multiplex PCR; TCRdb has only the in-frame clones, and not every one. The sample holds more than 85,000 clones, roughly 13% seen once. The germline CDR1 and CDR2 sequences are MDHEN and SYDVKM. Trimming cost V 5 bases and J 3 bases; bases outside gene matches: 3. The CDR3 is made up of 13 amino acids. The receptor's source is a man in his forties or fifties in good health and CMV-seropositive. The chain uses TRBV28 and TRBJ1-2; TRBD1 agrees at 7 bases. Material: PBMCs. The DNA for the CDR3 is TGTGCCAGCAGTGCCGGGACAGACTATGGCTACACCTTC. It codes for CASSAGTDYGYTF.